These 18 T cell receptor beta chains were all obtained from the same sample, sequenced in a study of blood T cell repertoires in COVID-19. Data came from immunoSEQ multiplex PCR; TCRdb stores just in-frame clones and leaves some out. The sample lists around 200,000 clones; 70% to 90% were seen once. Sequenced material: peripheral blood. The receptor source for this set is a woman at least 80 years old in a cohort sampled during active or convalescent COVID-19.

The rearrangement uses TRBV10-3 and TRBJ2-3, with a weak D call TRBD1 (6 bases). Per the germline V gene, CDR1 is ENHRY and CDR2 is SYGVKD. The CDR3 length is 15 residues. V was clipped by 1 base and J by 0 bases, with 8 bases between them. Written as DNA, the CDR3 is TGTGCCATCAGTGAGTTTCAGGGGAGCACAGATACGCAGTATTTT. It specifies CAISEFQGSTDTQYF.

This rearrangement joins TRBV27 to TRBJ1-6, with TRBD1 as a possible D gene (6 bases). V dropped 7 bases and J dropped 0 bases, with 13 bases sitting between them. The CDR3 totals 16 residues. Germline CDR1 MNHEY, CDR2 SMNVEV (reference sequence). The CDR3 here is CASTRQASSYNSPLHF. Here the CDR3 DNA reads TGTGCCAGCACTAGACAGGCCAGCTCCTATAATTCACCCCTCCACTTT.

This clone was counted only a few times. The chain recombines TRBV3-1 (or the pseudogene TRBV3-2) with TRBJ2-5, with a weak D call TRBD2 (6 bases). Germline loops: CDR1 LGHDT, CDR2 YNNKEL (reference sequence). Trimming left V 2 bases short and J 2 bases short, with 24 bases between. The CDR3 has 19 amino acids. CDR3 DNA: TGTGCCAGCAGCCAAACCGGGACTCGATACCTTGGGGTACAAGAGACCCAGTACTTC. Translation gives CASSQTGTRYLGVQETQYF.

The V and J genes are TRBV19 and TRBJ1-5, with D possibly being TRBD1 (5 bases). CDR3 length: 15 amino acids. CDR1 and CDR2 (germline): LNHDA, SQIVND (reference sequence). The V end was cut by 8 bases, the J end by 0 bases, with 14 bases between. The CDR3 region is CASGGGPGSNQPQHF. The CDR3, as DNA: TGTGCCAGTGGGGGAGGGCCCGGTAGCAATCAGCCCCAGCATTTT.

Written as DNA, the CDR3 is TGTGCCAGAAGCTACCTGGACAGTCAGCGTGTAGCGGGAGGTTCGCCTTACGAGCAGTACGTC. This translates into CARSYLDSQRVAGGSPYEQYV. This chain joins TRBV5-3 and TRBJ2-7; 10 bases are a match to TRBD2. TRBV5-3 is an ORF, with its function uncertain. The CDR3 runs 21 residues. V lost 3 bases to trimming and J lost 4 bases; unmatched junction nucleotides: 25.

V usage is TRBV3-1 (or the pseudogene TRBV3-2) and J usage is TRBJ1-5; weak D call: TRBD1 (5 bases). The germline V gene has CDR1 LGHDT and CDR2 YNNKEL (reference sequence). The CDR3 is 14 amino acids. Trimming pared 5 bases from V and 7 bases from J, leaving 15 bases between. CDR3 protein: CASSDLRRGQPQHF. DNA of the CDR3: TGTGCCAGCAGCGACCTCCGGAGGGGCCAGCCCCAGCATTTT.

The chain carries TRBV24-1 and TRBJ2-5; D uncertain. Per the germline V gene, CDR1 is KGHDR and CDR2 is SFDVKD. The V and J ends lost 2 bases and 0 bases respectively, with 9 bases between them. The CDR3 has 15 amino acids. CDR3 bases: TGTGCCACCAGTGATTACAACCCGTACCAAGAGACCCAGTACTTC. As protein: CATSDYNPYQETQYF.

The chain couples TRBV28 to TRBJ1-4; D may be TRBD1 (6 bases). This CDR3 has 14 residues. V lost 4 bases and J 9 bases, leaving 15 bases between the germline ends. Germline V gene lookup returns CDR1 MDHEN and CDR2 SYDVKM. This CDR3 reads CASSWGGPRKKLFF. DNA for the CDR3: TGTGCCAGCAGTTGGGGGGGCCCTCGTAAAAAACTGTTTTTT.

DNA for the CDR3: TGTGCCAGCAGTCCGGGACAGCTAAACACTGAAGCTTTCTTT. Translation gives CASSPGQLNTEAFF. This sequence joins TRBV6-5 and TRBJ1-1; 7 nucleotides line up with TRBD1. V shed 5 bases, J shed 2 bases, and the junction held 5 bases outside the gene matches. The CDR3 extends over 14 amino acids. Germline V gene data show CDR1 as MNHEY and CDR2 as SVGAGI.

The chain joins TRBV3-1 (or the pseudogene TRBV3-2) to TRBJ2-4; a weak D match, TRBD2 (5 bases). The CDR3 has 16 amino acids. V lost 3 bases and J 1 base, leaving 13 bases between the germline ends. In germline, CDR1 is LGHDT, CDR2 YNNKEL (reference sequence). The CDR3 region is CASSHTGFGAKNIQYF. The DNA for the CDR3 is TGTGCCAGCAGCCACACGGGGTTTGGGGCCAAAAACATTCAGTACTTC.

The chain is built from TRBV20-1 and TRBJ2-7; D gene ambiguous. In germline, CDR1 is DFQATT, CDR2 SNEGSKA (reference sequence). The CDR3 has 10 amino acids. V lost 6 bases and J 5 bases, leaving 8 bases between the germline ends. The CDR3 nucleotides are TGCAGTGCACCCGGTAACGAGCAGTACGTC. It codes for CSAPGNEQYV.

The chain links TRBV6-1 to TRBJ2-5; 8 bases are shared with TRBD1. Germline values: CDR1 MNHNS, CDR2 SASEGT. The CDR3 runs to 16 residues. V lost 2 bases and J lost 5; bases outside the gene matches: 10. In DNA, the CDR3 is TGTGCCAGCAGTGAACCCCGAGGCAGGGGGCTGGAGACCCAGTACTTC. It is translated as CASSEPRGRGLETQYF.

The gene calls are TRBV6-2 or TRBV6-3 and TRBJ2-5, with 8 bases lining up with TRBD1. V lost 5 bases and J lost 0; bases outside the gene matches: 2. This CDR3 contains 14 residues. Germline V lookup: CDR1 MNHEY, CDR2 SVGEGT. The CDR3 nucleotides read TGTGCCAGCAGTCAGGACAGGGACCAAGAGACCCAGTACTTC. Residues: CASSQDRDQETQYF.

The chain uses TRBV30 and TRBJ2-5; weak D call: TRBD2 (6 bases). The V gene's germline CDR1 is GTSNPN and CDR2 SVGIG (reference sequence). The V end lost 1 base, the J end lost 7 bases, and 22 bases lay between the germline ends. This CDR3 region has 16 residues. In DNA, the CDR3 is TGTGCCTGGAGTGGGGACTTGACAAGCTTACTCATGACCCAGTACTTC. This codes for CAWSGDLTSLLMTQYF.

This chain uses TRBV18 with TRBJ1-1, with a possible D match to TRBD1 (5 bases). CDR3 length: 15 amino acids. The V end was cut by 4 bases, the J end by 0 bases, with 12 bases between. The germline gives CDR1 KGHSH, CDR2 LQKENI. CDR3 in DNA: TGTGCCAGCTCACTTCAGACAGACTTGAACACTGAAGCTTTCTTT. Translating it yields CASSLQTDLNTEAFF.

The J gene is TRBJ1-4, the V gene TRBV19, with D possibly being TRBD1 (6 bases). The length of the CDR3 is 16 residues. CDR1 is LNHDA, CDR2 SQIVND, per germline (reference sequence). The V end lost 4 bases, the J end lost 1 base, and 13 bases lay between the germline ends. The CDR3 reads CASSSRQVQTNEKLFF. The CDR3 bases are TGTGCCAGTAGTAGTCGACAGGTTCAAACTAATGAAAAACTGTTTTTT.

V and J are TRBV18 and TRBJ1-1, with D hard to call. V lost 2 bases, J lost 8 bases, and 15 bases lay in between. CDR1 and CDR2 from the germline V gene are KGHSH and LQKENI. CDR3 length: 14 amino acids. CDR3 sequence (DNA): TGTGCCAGCTCACCATCGTCGCTAACCCTGGAAGCTTTCTTT. Amino acid sequence: CASSPSSLTLEAFF. The full variable domain, with the rest looked up from reference TRBV18 and TRBJ1-1, is NAGVMQNPRHLVRRRGQEARLRCSPMKGHSHVYWYRQLPEEGLKFMVYLQKENIIDESGMPKERFSAEFPKEGPSILRIQQVVRGDSAAYFCASSPSSLTLEAFFGQGTRLTVV.

This clone was counted between two and nine times. This rearrangement joins TRBV5-6 to TRBJ1-5; D not certain. The germline V and J ends were trimmed by 0 bases and 0 bases, with 7 bases remaining between them. Looked up from germline, CDR1 is SGHDT and CDR2 is YYEEEE. This CDR3 has 15 amino acids. This CDR3 reads CASSLGFYSNQPQHF. The CDR3 region has the DNA TGTGCCAGCAGCTTGGGGTTCTATAGCAATCAGCCCCAGCATTTT.